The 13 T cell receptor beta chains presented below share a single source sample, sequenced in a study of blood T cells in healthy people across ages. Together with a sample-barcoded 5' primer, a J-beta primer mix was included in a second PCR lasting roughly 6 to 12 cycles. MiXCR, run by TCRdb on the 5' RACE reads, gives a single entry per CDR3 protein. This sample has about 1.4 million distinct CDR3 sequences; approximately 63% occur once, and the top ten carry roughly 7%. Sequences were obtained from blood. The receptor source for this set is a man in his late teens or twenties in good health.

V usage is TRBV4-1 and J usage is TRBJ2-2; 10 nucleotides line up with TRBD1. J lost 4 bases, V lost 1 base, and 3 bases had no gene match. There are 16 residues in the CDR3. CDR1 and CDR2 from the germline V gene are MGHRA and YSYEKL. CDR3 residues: CASSQGTGGRTGELFF. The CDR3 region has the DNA TGCGCCAGCAGCCAAGGGACAGGGGGACGCACCGGGGAGCTGTTTTTT.

As DNA, the CDR3 is TGTGCCAGTAGTATTTCGGCGGGCACTGAAGCTTTCTTT. This gives the protein CASSISAGTEAFF. The V and J genes are TRBV19 and TRBJ1-1; D gene unclear. The V gene lost 3 bases and the J gene lost 4 bases, with 9 bases spanning the gap. The germline CDR1 and CDR2 sequences are LNHDA and SQIVND (reference sequence). CDR3 length equals 13 residues.

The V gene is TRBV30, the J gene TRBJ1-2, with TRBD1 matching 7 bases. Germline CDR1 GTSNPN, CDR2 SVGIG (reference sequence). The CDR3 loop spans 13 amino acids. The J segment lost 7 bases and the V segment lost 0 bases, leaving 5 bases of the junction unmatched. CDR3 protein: CAWSVQGQGGYTF. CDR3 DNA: TGTGCCTGGAGTGTACAGGGGCAGGGTGGCTACACCTTC.

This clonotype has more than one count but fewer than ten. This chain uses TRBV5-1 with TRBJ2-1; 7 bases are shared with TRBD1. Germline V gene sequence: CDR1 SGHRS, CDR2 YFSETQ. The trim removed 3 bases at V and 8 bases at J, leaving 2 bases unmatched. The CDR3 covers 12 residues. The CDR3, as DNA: TGCGCCAGCAGCTCGACAGGGTATGAGCAGTTCTTC. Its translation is CASSSTGYEQFF.

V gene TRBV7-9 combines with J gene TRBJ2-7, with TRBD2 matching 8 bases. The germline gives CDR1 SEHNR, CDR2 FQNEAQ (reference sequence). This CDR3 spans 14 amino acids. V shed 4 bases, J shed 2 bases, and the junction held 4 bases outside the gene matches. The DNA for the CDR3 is TGTGCCAGCAGCTGGGCAGCGGGAGCCTACGAGCAGTACTTC. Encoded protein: CASSWAAGAYEQYF.

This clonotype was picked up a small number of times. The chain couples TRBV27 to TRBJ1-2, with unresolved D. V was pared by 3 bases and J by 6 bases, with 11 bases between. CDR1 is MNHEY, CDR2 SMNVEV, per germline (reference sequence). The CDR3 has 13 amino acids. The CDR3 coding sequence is TGTGCCAGCAGTTTTACGGATGGGAATGGCTACACCTTC. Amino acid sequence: CASSFTDGNGYTF.

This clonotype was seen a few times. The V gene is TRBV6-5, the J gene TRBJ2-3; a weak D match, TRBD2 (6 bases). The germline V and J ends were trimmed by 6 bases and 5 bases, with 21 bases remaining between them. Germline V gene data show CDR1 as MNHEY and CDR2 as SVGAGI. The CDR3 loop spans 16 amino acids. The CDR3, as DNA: TGTGCCAGCAGGAATGCCCCGGGACTTGGAGGAGATACGCAGTATTTT. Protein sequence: CASRNAPGLGGDTQYF.

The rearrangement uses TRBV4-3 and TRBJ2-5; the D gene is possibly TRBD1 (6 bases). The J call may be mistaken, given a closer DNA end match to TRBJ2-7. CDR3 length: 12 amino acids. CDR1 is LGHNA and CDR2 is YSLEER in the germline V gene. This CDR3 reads CASSQAGVEQYF. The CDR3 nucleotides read TGCGCCAGCAGCCAGGCAGGGGTCGAGCAGTACTTC.

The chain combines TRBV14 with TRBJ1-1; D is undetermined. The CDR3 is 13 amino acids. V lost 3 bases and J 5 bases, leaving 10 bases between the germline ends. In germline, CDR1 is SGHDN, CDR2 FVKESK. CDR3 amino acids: CASSQLGQTEAFF. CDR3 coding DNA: TGTGCCAGCAGCCAGTTGGGTCAGACTGAAGCTTTCTTT.

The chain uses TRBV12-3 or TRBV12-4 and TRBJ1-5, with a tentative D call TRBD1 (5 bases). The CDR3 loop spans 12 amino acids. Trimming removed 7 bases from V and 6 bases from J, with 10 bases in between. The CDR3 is CASMVRGQPQHF. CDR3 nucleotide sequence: TGTGCCAGCATGGTAAGGGGTCAGCCCCAGCATTTT.

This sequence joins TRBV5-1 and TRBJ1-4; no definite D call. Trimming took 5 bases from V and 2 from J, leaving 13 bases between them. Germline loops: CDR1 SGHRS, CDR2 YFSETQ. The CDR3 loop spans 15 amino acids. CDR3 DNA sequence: TGCGCCAGCAGTCTCCTTCCGTCGACTAATGAAAAACTGTTTTTT. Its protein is CASSLLPSTNEKLFF.

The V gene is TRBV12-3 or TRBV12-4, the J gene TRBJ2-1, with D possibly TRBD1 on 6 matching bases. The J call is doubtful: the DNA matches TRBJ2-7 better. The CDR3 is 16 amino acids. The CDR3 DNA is TGTGCCAGCAGTGATACCGGGACAACTATCTACAATGAGCAGTACTTC. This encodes CASSDTGTTIYNEQYF.

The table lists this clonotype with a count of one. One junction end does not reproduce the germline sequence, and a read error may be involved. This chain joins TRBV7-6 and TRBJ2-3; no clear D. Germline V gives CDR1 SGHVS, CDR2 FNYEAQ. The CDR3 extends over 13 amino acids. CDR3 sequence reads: CASSSRLEDMQYF. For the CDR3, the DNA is TGTGCCAGCAGCTCCCGGCTAGAAGATATGCAGTATTTT. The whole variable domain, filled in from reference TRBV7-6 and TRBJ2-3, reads GAGVSQSPRYKVTKRGQDVALRCDPISGHVSLYWYRQALGQGPEFLTYFNYEAQQDKSGLPNDRFSAERPEGSISTLTIQRTEQRDSAMYRCASSSRLEDMQYFGPGTRLTVL.